The entry below gives a single T cell receptor beta chain sequence along with its context. The antigen is undetermined. This specimen comes from a study of cytomegalovirus exposure and HLA in healthy donors. Whole-study findings and limits: For most subjects, TCR beta sequences were reported to predict HLA-A and HLA-B alleles with accuracy. Some highly shared sequence variants likely arose as a pipeline artifact.

This CDR3 contains 12 residues. Germline V gene data show CDR1 as MNHNY and CDR2 as SVGAGI (reference sequence). Trimming at V came to 6 bases and at J to 11 bases, leaving 5 bases not matched to a gene. A multiplex PCR was run with 60 Vbeta primers and 13 Jbeta primers. Method: immunoSEQ multiplex PCR; TCRdb's copy keeps in-frame clones and lacks some. The sample includes about 120,000 clones, 79% of them seen just once. Source material: PBMCs. The source of this sequence is a man younger than 45 in good health and CMV-seropositive. The V call is TRBV6-6, the J call TRBJ2-1, with 9 positions matching TRBD2. The CDR3 DNA reads TGTGCCAGCAGCCTTAGCGGGAGTAAGCAGTTCTTC. It codes for CASSLSGSKQFF.